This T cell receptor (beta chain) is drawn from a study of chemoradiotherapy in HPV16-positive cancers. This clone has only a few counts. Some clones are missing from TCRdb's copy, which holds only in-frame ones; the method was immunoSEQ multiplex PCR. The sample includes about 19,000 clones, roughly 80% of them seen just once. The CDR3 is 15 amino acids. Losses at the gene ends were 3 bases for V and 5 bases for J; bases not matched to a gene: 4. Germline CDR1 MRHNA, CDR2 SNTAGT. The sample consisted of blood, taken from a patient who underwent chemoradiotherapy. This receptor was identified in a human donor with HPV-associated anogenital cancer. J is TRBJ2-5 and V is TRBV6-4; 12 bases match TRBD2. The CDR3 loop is CASSETSGGQETQYF. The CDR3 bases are TGTGCCAGCAGTGAGACTAGCGGGGGACAGGAGACCCAGTACTTC.